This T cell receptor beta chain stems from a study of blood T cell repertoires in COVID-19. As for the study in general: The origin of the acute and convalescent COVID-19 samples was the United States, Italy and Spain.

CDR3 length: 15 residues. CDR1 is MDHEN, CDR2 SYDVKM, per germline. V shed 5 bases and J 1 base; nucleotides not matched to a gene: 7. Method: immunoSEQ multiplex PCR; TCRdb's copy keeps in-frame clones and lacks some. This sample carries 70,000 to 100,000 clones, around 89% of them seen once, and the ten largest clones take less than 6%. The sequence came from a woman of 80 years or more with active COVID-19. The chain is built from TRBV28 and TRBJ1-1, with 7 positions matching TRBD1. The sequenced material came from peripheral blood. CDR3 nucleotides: TGTGCCAGCAGTCCTCACAGGGGTAGGAACACTGAAGCTTTCTTT. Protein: CASSPHRGRNTEAFF. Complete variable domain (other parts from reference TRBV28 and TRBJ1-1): DVKVTQSSRYLVKRTGEKVFLECVQDMDHENMFWYRQDPGLGLRLIYFSYDVKMKEKGDIPEGYSVSREKKERFSLILESASTNQTSMYLCASSPHRGRNTEAFFGQGTRLTVV.